This passage covers 9 T cell receptor beta chains from one sample sequenced in a study of cytomegalovirus exposure and HLA in healthy donors. The PCR was carried out with 60 Vbeta primers and 13 Jbeta primers. The repertoire was sequenced with immunoSEQ multiplex PCR; TCRdb's copy has only in-frame clones and lacks some. The profile shows roughly 36,000 clones, 74% of them singletons. The sequenced sample consisted of PBMCs. The receptors were gathered from a man aged 30 to 45 in good health and CMV-seronegative.

The J gene is TRBJ2-5, the V gene TRBV2; TRBD1 is a possible D gene (6 bases). The germline V gene has CDR1 SNHLY and CDR2 FYNNEI. Trimming removed 6 bases at V and 2 bases at J, with 19 bases between. CDR3 length: 16 residues. The CDR3 spells CASSLPGTLTQETQYF. The DNA of the CDR3 is TGTGCCAGCAGCCTCCCGGGGACACTGACACAAGAGACCCAGTACTTC.

Points on this clone: At one boundary the junction diverges from the germline segment, which might be a read error. The rearrangement links TRBV13 to TRBJ1-2; the match to TRBD1 covers 8 bases. The CDR3 consists of 13 residues. The V gene's germline CDR1 is PRHDT and CDR2 FYEKMQ (reference sequence). CDR3 in amino acids: CASSPTGGRGYPF. In DNA form, the CDR3 reads TGTGCCAGCAGCCCCACAGGGGGTCGTGGCTACCCCTTC.

The chain is built from TRBV2 and TRBJ2-5; 7 bases are shared with TRBD2. Trimming cost V 8 bases and J 1 base; bases outside gene matches: 7. The germline gives CDR1 SNHLY, CDR2 FYNNEI. The CDR3 spans 14 residues. The CDR3 region has the DNA TGTGCCAGCGGGGGGGGGACTCTCCAAGAGACCCAGTACTTC. It encodes CASGGGTLQETQYF.

The chain carries TRBV6-5 and TRBJ2-5, with TRBD2 identical over 9 bases. Germline CDR1 is MNHEY and CDR2 is SVGAGI. Unmatched junction bases numbered 5, after V lost 7 bases and J lost 2 bases. The CDR3 spans 14 residues. The CDR3 nucleotides are TGTGCCAGCACCAAGACTAGCGGACAAGAGACCCAGTACTTC. Its protein is CASTKTSGQETQYF.

V usage is TRBV9 and J usage is TRBJ2-1; D gene unclear. The V and J ends lost 0 bases and 4 bases respectively, with 17 bases between them. The CDR3 consists of 17 residues. Germline V lookup: CDR1 SGDLS, CDR2 YYNGEE. The CDR3 DNA follows: TGTGCCAGCAGCGTAGCTACTGGCGGAAGTTTTTACAATGAGCAGTTCTTC. Its protein is CASSVATGGSFYNEQFF.

V usage is TRBV30 and J usage is TRBJ1-1, with D possibly being TRBD1 (6 bases). The germline gives CDR1 GTSNPN, CDR2 SVGIG (reference sequence). V lost 3 bases and J lost 5, with 13 bases in between. The CDR3 has 13 residues. The CDR3 is CAWRRTVLTEAFF. CDR3 coding DNA: TGTGCCTGGAGAAGGACAGTGCTTACTGAAGCTTTCTTT.

J is TRBJ2-1 and V is TRBV6-1; 10 nucleotides agree with TRBD2. Unmatched junction bases numbered 11, after V lost 2 bases and J lost 10 bases. CDR3 length: 16 amino acids. From germline, CDR1 is MNHNS and CDR2 SASEGT. The CDR3 DNA reads TGTGCCAGCAGTGAAAGTATATCTAGCGGGAGAGGAGAGCAGTTCTTC. It codes for CASSESISSGRGEQFF.

The V call is TRBV2, the J call TRBJ1-1; D is uncertain. Germline values: CDR1 SNHLY, CDR2 FYNNEI. The V gene lost 4 bases and the J gene lost 5 bases, with 14 bases spanning the gap. The CDR3 has 14 amino acids. The CDR3 sequence is CASSVEHAGTEAFF. The DNA of the CDR3 is TGTGCCAGCAGTGTGGAACACGCGGGGACTGAAGCTTTCTTT.

V is TRBV5-1 and J is TRBJ1-1; perhaps TRBD1 as D (5 bases). V dropped 6 bases and J dropped 1 base, with 16 bases sitting between them. The germline gives CDR1 SGHRS, CDR2 YFSETQ. The CDR3 spans 15 residues. The CDR3 region is CASKTTQVGNTEAFF. The DNA of the CDR3 is TGCGCCAGCAAGACAACACAGGTGGGGAACACTGAAGCTTTCTTT.